The subject of this entry is one TCR beta chain. What this receptor recognizes is not known. Base-call qualities are not available, and no considerably larger clone is one nucleotide away. Samples from volunteer blood donors who had recovered from COVID-19 were contributed by a second Seattle source. Each collaborating institution followed its own protocols to collect whole blood in K2EDTA tubes. For TCRbeta analysis, collaborators shipped samples in one of three forms: frozen whole blood, isolated PBMCs, or DNA extracted from either of those sample types. This sample was taken from a study of blood T cell repertoires in COVID-19 (dated by TCRdb to between 2020 and 2021). Broadly, across the study: The collaborator samples originated in the United States, Italy and Spain and spanned the acute and convalescent phases of COVID-19. The material from the prospective study consisted of cDNA or gDNA derived from T cells, B-cell-depleted T cells, or PBMCs. Deeply sampled blood TCRbeta repertoires from subjects exposed to, actively infected with, or recovered from COVID-19 were included in the dataset. The repertoires were released in a freely available public database intended as a resource for research on the immune response to SARS-CoV-2. Samples came from the ongoing ImmuneRACE study (first 160 participants) plus 1,254 subjects from 6 global collaborators. Nearly every sample came with metadata listing a de-identified subject ID, COVID-19 status, age in years and sex. Where HLA class I and class II types were available, the types were taken from metadata supplied by the sample provider, not from assay-based typing. Results the study describes overall, beyond this receptor: The quantity of clinical and demographic metadata differed by source and by participant and was supplied without curation.

The immunoSEQ Assay, a bias-controlled multiplex PCR, was used to amplify TCRbeta CDR3 regions from genomic DNA. On the study's bioinformatics: Within the assay, amplification of reference gene primers was used to estimate how many nucleated cells each sample contained. To quantify the absolute abundance of each unique TCRbeta CDR3 rearrangement, sequence reads were collapsed and filtered. Productive Simpson clonality was computed per sample as the square root of Simpson's diversity index over productive rearrangements. Held by TCRdb, this immuneACCESS table contains in-frame sequences only and omits some clones. Under half of the omission traces to an unresolved V gene where checked; the cause of the rest is unknown. V, J and clone size are taken as reported in that table, and D and trimming were inferred from the DNA itself. The sample has 300,000 or so clones on record, 88% of them singletons. More than 6.5% of the sample is in the top ten clones.

Measured from the cysteine to the phenylalanine, the CDR3 is 15 residues long. Here the CDR3 DNA is all that survives: 45 bases in frame from base 1. The junction carries 17 bases between V and J, which are trimmed by 4 bases and 4 bases respectively. Per the germline V gene, SGHRS is the CDR1 and YFSETQ is the CDR2. Rearrangement joined TRBV5-1 to TRBJ1-2, and the D gene may be TRBD1, 5 bases matching. Sequencing was performed on peripheral blood. The TCR comes from a woman in her twenties or thirties who had recovered from COVID-19. The DNA reads as follows: TGCGCCAGCAGCCCGACTGGGAGGGGTATCTATGGCTACACCTTC. This translates into CASSPTGRGIYGYTF.